This T cell receptor beta chain was sequenced for a study of vaccination effects on CD4 cells after COVID-19. In the ViraFEST assay, antigen-specific CD4+ clonotypes were identified by expansion after peptide-pool stimulation. CD4+ T cells were isolated after around ten days of culture. Vaccine recipients, nucleocapsid antibody negative, had no prior SARS-CoV-2 infection. It was with roughly 10 IU/ml IL-2 and 9.5 to 10 ug/ml peptides that 1.5 million to 2.5 million PBMC per well were cultured. This clone was counted between two and nine times. Its antigen remains unidentified. Data came from immunoSEQ multiplex PCR; TCRdb stores just in-frame clones and leaves some out. The sample lists under 75,000 clones; roughly 80% were seen once. V was trimmed by 0 bases and J by 1 base, leaving 10 bases between them. Germline V gene lookup returns CDR1 SGDLS and CDR2 YYNGEE. The CDR3 totals 15 residues.

This receptor was taken from a human donor who received a COVID-19 vaccine. The chain uses TRBV9 and TRBJ1-1, with a weak D call TRBD1 (5 bases). The sample consisted of CD4+ T cells from PBMCs cultured with SARS-CoV-2 spike peptides, taken before COVID-19 vaccination. The DNA for the CDR3 is TGTGCCAGCAGCGTAGGGGGGTGGGGGAACACTGAAGCTTTCTTT. It is translated as CASSVGGWGNTEAFF.